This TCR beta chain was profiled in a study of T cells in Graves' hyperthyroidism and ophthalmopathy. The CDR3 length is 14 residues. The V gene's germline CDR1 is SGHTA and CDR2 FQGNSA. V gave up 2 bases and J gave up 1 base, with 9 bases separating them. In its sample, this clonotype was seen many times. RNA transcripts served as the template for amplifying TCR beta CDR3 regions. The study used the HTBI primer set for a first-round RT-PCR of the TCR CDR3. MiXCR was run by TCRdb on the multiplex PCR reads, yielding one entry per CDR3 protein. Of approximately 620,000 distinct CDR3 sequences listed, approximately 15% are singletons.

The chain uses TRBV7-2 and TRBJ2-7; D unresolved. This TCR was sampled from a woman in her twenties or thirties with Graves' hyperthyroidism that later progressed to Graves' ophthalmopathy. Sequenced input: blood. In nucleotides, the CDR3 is TGTGCCAGCAGCTTAATGGACCTGTCCTACGAGCAGTACTTC. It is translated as CASSLMDLSYEQYF.